The source of this T cell receptor (beta chain) is a study of HIV-infected patients and healthy controls. cDNA was made from roughly 470 ng RNA using alpha and beta constant primers. Using multiplexing indices, alpha and beta chain libraries were generated apart by chain-specific third strand synthesis. TCRdb passed the 5' RACE reads through MiXCR, listing each CDR3 protein once. The data hold some 20,000 distinct CDR3 sequences, with 8.5% to 9% observed a single time. The germline gives CDR1 MDHEN, CDR2 SYDVKM. The CDR3 spans 13 residues. V lost 3 bases to trimming and J lost 3 bases, with 9 bases between them. This clonotype showed up many times. Follow-up blood was drawn about 14 weeks, roughly three months, after antiretroviral therapy began. Whole blood was used without fractionation, so all unsorted peripheral T cells were included.

This material consisted of blood, taken during antiretroviral therapy. This TCR was sampled from an adult with HIV infection. This chain connects TRBV28 to TRBJ2-7; unclear D gene. CDR3 nucleotides: TGTGCCAGCAGTTTCGGGCCACTCTACGAGCAGTACTTC. The encoded protein is CASSFGPLYEQYF.